These 2 T cell receptor beta chains share one sample of origin, sequenced in a study of T cell repertoires in cytomegalovirus infection. In TCRdb, the reads were re-called with MiXCR into one record per CDR3 protein. The data show hundreds of thousands of distinct CDR3 sequences, 30% to 40% seen once. The antigens for these receptors are not known. This specimen consisted of cultured CD8+ T cells from PBMCs, obtained from culture after CMV antigen stimulation. These receptors were taken from a human donor in good health (CMV status not recorded). Some clones in this sample may be carry-over from other donors' samples.

The rearrangement joins TRBV7-2 to TRBJ2-7; D might be TRBD2 (7 bases). Germline CDR1 and CDR2: SGHTA and FQGNSA. V was shortened by 4 bases and J by 4 bases, with 14 bases between the two germline ends. The CDR3 extends over 14 amino acids. CDR3 nucleotide sequence: TGTGCCAGCAGCTCAGGACTAGGGGGTTACGAGCAGTACTTC. This codes for CASSSGLGGYEQYF.

This chain links TRBV2 with TRBJ2-3; 8 nucleotides align to TRBD2. CDR1 and CDR2 from the germline V gene are SNHLY and FYNNEI. V lost 6 bases and J lost 2; bases outside the gene matches: 1. The CDR3 extends over 13 amino acids. CDR3 protein: CASRLAVTDTQYF. CDR3 nucleotide sequence: TGTGCCAGCAGACTAGCGGTCACAGATACGCAGTATTTT.